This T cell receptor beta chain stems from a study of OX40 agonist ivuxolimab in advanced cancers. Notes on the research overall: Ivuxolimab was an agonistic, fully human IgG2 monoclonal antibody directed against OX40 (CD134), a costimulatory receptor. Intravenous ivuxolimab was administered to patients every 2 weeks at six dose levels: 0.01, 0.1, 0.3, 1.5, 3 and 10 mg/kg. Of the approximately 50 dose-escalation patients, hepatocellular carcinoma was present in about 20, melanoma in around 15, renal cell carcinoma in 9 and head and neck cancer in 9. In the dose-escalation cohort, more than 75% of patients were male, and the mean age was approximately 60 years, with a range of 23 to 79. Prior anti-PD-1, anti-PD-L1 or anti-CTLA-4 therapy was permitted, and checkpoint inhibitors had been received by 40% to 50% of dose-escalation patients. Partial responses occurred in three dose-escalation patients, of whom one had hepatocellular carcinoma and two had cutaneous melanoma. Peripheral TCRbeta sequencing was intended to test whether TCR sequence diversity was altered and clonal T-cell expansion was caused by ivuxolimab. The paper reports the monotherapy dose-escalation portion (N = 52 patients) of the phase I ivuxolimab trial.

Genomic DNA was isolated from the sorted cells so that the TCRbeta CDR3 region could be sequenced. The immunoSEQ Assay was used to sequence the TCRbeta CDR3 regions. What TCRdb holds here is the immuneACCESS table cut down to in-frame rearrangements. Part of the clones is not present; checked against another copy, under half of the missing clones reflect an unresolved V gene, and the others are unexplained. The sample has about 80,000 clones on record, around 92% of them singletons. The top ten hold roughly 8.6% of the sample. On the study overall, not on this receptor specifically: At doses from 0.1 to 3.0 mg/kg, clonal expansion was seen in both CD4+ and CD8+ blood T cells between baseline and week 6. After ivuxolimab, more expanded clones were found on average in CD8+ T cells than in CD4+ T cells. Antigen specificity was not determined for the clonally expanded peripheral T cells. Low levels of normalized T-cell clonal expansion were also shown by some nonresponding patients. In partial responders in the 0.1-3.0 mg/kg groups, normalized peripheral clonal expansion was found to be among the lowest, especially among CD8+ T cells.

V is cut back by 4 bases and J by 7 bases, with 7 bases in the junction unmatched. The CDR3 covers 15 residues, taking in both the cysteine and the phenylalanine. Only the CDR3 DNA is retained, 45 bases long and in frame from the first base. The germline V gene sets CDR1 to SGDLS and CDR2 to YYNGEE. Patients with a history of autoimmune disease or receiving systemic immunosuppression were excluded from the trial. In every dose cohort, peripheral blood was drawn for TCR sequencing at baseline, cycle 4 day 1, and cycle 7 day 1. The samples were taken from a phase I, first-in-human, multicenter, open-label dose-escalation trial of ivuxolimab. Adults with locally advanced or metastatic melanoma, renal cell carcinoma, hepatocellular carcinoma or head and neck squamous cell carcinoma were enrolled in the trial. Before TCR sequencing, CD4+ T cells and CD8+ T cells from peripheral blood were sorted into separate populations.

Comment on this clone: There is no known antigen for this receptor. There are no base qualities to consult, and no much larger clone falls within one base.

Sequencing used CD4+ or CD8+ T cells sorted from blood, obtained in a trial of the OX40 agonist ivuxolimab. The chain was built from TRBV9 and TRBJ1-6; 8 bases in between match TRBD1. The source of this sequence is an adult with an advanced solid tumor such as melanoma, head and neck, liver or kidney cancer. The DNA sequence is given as TGTGCCAGCAGCTCACGGACAGGGTCGAATTCACCCCTCCACTTT. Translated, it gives CASSSRTGSNSPLHF.